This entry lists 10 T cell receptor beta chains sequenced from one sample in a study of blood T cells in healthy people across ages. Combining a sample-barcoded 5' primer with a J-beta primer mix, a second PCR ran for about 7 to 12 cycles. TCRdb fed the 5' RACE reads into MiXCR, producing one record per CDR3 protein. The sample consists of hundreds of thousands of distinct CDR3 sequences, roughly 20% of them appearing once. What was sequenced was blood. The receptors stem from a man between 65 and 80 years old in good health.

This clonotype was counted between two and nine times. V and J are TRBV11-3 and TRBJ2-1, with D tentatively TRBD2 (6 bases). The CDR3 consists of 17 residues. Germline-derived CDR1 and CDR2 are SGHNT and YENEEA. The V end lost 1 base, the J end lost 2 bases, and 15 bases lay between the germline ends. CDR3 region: CASSLGLLEGPYNEQFF. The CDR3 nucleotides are TGTGCCAGCAGCTTAGGTTTGCTGGAGGGCCCCTACAATGAGCAGTTCTTC. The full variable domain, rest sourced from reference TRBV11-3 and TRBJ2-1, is EAGVVQSPRYKIIEKKQPVAFWCNPISGHNTLYWYLQNLGQGPELLIRYENEEAVDDSQLPKDRFSAERLKGVDSTLKIQPAELGDSAVYLCASSLGLLEGPYNEQFFGPGTRLTVL.

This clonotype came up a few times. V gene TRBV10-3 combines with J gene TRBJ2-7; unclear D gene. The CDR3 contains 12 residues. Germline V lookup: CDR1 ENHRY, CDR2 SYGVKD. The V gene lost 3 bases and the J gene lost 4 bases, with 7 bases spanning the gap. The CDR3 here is CAISDLGYEQYV. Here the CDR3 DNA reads TGTGCCATCAGTGATCTGGGTTACGAGCAGTACGTC.

In nucleotides, the CDR3 is TGCAGTGCTAGAGATCGCGGACAGGTGTCCTACGAGCAGTACTTC. Protein sequence: CSARDRGQVSYEQYF. The chain uses TRBV20-1 and TRBJ2-7; 7 nucleotides match TRBD1. CDR1 DFQATT and CDR2 SNEGSKA come from the germline V gene (reference sequence). The ends lost 0 bases at V and 1 base at J; junction bases unmatched: 6. This CDR3 has 15 amino acids.

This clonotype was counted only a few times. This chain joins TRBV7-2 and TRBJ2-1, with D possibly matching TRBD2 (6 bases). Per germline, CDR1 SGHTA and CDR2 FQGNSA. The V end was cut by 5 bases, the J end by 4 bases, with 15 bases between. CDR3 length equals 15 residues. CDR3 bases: TGTGCCAGCAGCATACCGGGACTTCTGTACAATGAGCAGTTCTTC. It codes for CASSIPGLLYNEQFF.

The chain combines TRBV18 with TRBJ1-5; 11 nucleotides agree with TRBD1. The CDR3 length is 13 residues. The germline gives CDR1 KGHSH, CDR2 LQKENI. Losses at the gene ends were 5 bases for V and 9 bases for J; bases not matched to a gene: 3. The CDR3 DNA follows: TGTGCCAGCTCAGGGACAGGGGGTTTGCCCCAGCATTTT. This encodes CASSGTGGLPQHF.

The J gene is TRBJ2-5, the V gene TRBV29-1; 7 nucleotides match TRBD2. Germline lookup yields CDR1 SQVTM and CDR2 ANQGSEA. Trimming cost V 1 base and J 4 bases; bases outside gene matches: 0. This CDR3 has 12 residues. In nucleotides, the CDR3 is TGCAGCGTTGAAGGCGGGGGAGAGACCCAGTACTTC. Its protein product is CSVEGGGETQYF.

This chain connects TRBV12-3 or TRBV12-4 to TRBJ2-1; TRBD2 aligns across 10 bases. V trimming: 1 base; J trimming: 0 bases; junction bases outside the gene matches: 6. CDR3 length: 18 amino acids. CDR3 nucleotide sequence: TGTGCCAGCAGTTTAGGTAGCGGGGGGCCCAGCTCCTACAATGAGCAGTTCTTC. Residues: CASSLGSGGPSSYNEQFF.

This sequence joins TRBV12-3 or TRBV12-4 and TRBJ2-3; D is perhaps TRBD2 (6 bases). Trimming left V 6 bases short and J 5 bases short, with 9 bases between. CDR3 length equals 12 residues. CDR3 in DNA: TGTGCCAGCAGCCGACTAGTAGATACGCAGTATTTT. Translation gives CASSRLVDTQYF.

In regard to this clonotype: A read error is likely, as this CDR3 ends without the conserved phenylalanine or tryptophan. The CDR3 bases are TGTGCCAGCAGCTTAGGGGACAGCAATGGCTACACCGTC. As protein: CASSLGDSNGYTV. V and J are TRBV11-1 and TRBJ1-2, with 7 bases matching TRBD1. V trimming: 1 base; J trimming: 6 bases; junction bases outside the gene matches: 2. Germline values: CDR1 SGHAT, CDR2 FQDESV (reference sequence). The CDR3 sequence is 13 residues long.

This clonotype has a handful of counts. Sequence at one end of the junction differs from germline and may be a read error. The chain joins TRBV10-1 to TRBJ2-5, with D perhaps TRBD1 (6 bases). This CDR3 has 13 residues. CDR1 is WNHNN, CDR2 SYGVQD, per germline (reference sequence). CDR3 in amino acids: CASSEQGRETLYF. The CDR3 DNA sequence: TGCGCCAGCAGTGAACAGGGAAGAGAGACCCTGTACTTC.